One and the same sample provided the 6 T cell receptor beta chains below, sequenced in a study of response to subunit inactivated influenza vaccine. TCRdb itself ran the RT-PCR reads through MiXCR, one entry per CDR3 protein. The data contain 800,000 or so distinct CDR3 sequences, 21% of them seen just once; the ten biggest clones take up around 9.6%. This sample comprised PBMCs from blood, obtained 5 days after vaccination. The receptor source for this set is a man aged 45 to 65 who received an inactivated influenza vaccine.

The chain combines TRBV28 with TRBJ2-7; no reliable D call. Germline loops: CDR1 MDHEN, CDR2 SYDVKM. Trimming removed 2 bases from V and 4 bases from J, with 9 bases in between. The CDR3 length is 13 residues. The CDR3, as DNA: TGTGCCAGCAGTTTACCCGTTAAATACGAGCAGTACTTC. As protein: CASSLPVKYEQYF.

The V gene is TRBV7-9, the J gene TRBJ2-1; 7 nucleotides match TRBD2. Germline CDR1 is SEHNR and CDR2 is FQNEAQ (reference sequence). J lost 5 bases, V lost 6 bases, and 7 bases had no gene match. This CDR3 comprises 14 residues. CDR3 loop: CASRSGIRDNEQFF. DNA of the CDR3: TGTGCCAGCAGAAGCGGGATCAGGGACAATGAGCAGTTCTTC. The variable domain in full, completed from reference TRBV7-9 and TRBJ2-1, reads DTGVSQNPRHKITKRGQNVTFRCDPISEHNRLYWYRQTLGQGPEFLTYFQNEAQLEKSRLLSDRFSAERPKGSFSTLEIQRTEQGDSAMYLCASRSGIRDNEQFFGPGTRLTVL.

The chain carries TRBV28 and TRBJ2-3, with TRBD2 matching over 9 bases. Unmatched junction bases numbered 6, after V lost 2 bases and J lost 6 bases. The V gene's germline CDR1 is MDHEN and CDR2 SYDVKM. CDR3 size: 15 residues. For the CDR3, the DNA is TGTGCCAGCAGTTTAGGCGGGGGGGCCAAGGATACGCAGTATTTT. This sequence encodes CASSLGGGAKDTQYF.

CDR3 nucleotide sequence: TGCAGTGCTAGTCCCCTCCCCGGGACAGGGGTCCTCTTATCCTACGAGCAGTACTTC. This codes for CSASPLPGTGVLLSYEQYF. This sequence joins TRBV20-1 and TRBJ2-7, with 10 bases matching TRBD1. This CDR3 spans 19 amino acids. Looked up from germline, CDR1 is DFQATT and CDR2 is SNEGSKA (reference sequence). The V gene end was trimmed by 3 bases and the J gene end by 1 base; junction bases not matched to a gene: 18.

This clonotype appeared a few times. The rearrangement joins TRBV4-3 to TRBJ2-2, with 11 bases fitting TRBD2. Looked up from germline, CDR1 is LGHNA and CDR2 is YSLEER. Trimming cost V 1 base and J 0 bases; bases outside gene matches: 7. The CDR3 has 19 residues. CDR3 nucleotide sequence: TGCGCCAGCAGCCAAGCGGGGGGACTAGCGGCGCCGAACACCGGGGAGCTGTTTTTT. Residues: CASSQAGGLAAPNTGELFF.

The rearrangement uses TRBV12-3 or TRBV12-4 and TRBJ2-1; 7 positions match TRBD1. This CDR3 is 16 amino acids long. V gave up 5 bases and J gave up 10 bases; unmatched junction bases: 17. The CDR3 loop reads CASSGSGGTLPGEQFF. The CDR3 nucleotides read TGTGCCAGCAGTGGATCAGGGGGAACTCTTCCGGGAGAGCAGTTCTTC.